This T cell receptor (beta chain) was captured by sequencing in a study of cytomegalovirus exposure and HLA in healthy donors. Notes on the study in general: A missense variant in DCLRE1C was later tied to TCR beta V- and J-gene trimming.

About this clone itself: As yet, its antigen is unknown.

The PCR used 60 Vbeta and 13 Jbeta primers. Per the original methods: In a later analysis, 75 million to 85 million unique TCR beta chains included roughly 11 million shared by two or more donors. Only in-frame clones appear in the TCRdb table, and some are missing; sequencing was by immunoSEQ multiplex PCR. V and J calls and clone size are as listed in that table; D and trimming were resolved from the DNA. The table lists under 120,000 clones. With V trimmed by 1 base and J by 5 bases, 7 bases remained unmatched. This CDR3 is built from 14 residues. Germline V gene data show CDR1 as SQVTM and CDR2 as ANQGSEA.

The TCR originated in a man aged 45-65 years in good health and CMV-seronegative. J is TRBJ2-5 and V is TRBV29-1; 7 nucleotides agree with TRBD2. The specimen was PBMCs. CDR3 in DNA: TGCAGCGTTGAAGGGGACGAGGGAGGGGAGACCCAGTACTTC. The encoded protein is CSVEGDEGGETQYF.